This TCR beta chain is from a study of cytomegalovirus exposure and HLA in healthy donors. Study findings and constraints: Both high specificity and high sensitivity reportedly marked the classifier's diagnosis of cytomegalovirus status. By a later analysis, the bulk of CMV-associated TCR beta chains appeared HLA-restricted.

Concerning this clone itself: No antigen is known for it.

The PCR employed 60 Vbeta primers together with 13 Jbeta primers. Sequencing was performed with immunoSEQ multiplex PCR; in TCRdb, only in-frame clones are kept and a portion is missing. The repertoire has tens of thousands of clones, roughly 79% of them found once; the top ten carry around 6%. Germline V gene lookup returns CDR1 SGHRS and CDR2 YFSETQ. The ends were cut back, 0 bases at V and 2 bases at J, with 6 bases in the middle. The CDR3 contains 14 residues. The sample consisted of PBMCs. J is TRBJ1-5 and V is TRBV5-1, with D unresolved. The TCR sequence derives from a man aged 45-65 years in good health and CMV-seronegative. The DNA of the CDR3 is TGCGCCAGCAGCTTGGGAGGTGGCAATCAGCCCCAGCATTTT. Translating gives CASSLGGGNQPQHF.